One sample yielded the 21 T cell receptor beta chains listed below, sequenced in a study of Ad26.COV2.S vaccination and SARS-CoV-2 variants. Treatment here: about 20 received Ad26.COV2.S at low or high dose, single or two shots; several received placebo; per-sample allocation not given. Sampling happened 63 days after the first vaccine or placebo injection. TCRdb's table, derived via immunoSEQ multiplex PCR, lists solely in-frame clones and lacks some. The sample has hundreds of thousands of clones, roughly 91% seen once. The sequenced sample was peripheral blood, obtained in a trial of Ad26.COV2.S vaccine versus placebo. These receptors were taken from a person between 18 and 59 years old who received the Ad26.COV2.S COVID-19 vaccine or a placebo.

The rearrangement links TRBV2 to TRBJ1-1; the match to TRBD1 covers 8 bases. V lost 7 bases and J lost 3; bases outside the gene matches: 7. This CDR3 region has 14 residues. Per germline, CDR1 SNHLY and CDR2 FYNNEI. This CDR3 is CASNGQGPYTEAFF. The CDR3 DNA follows: TGTGCCAGCAATGGACAGGGTCCTTACACTGAAGCTTTCTTT.

V gene TRBV30 combines with J gene TRBJ1-5, with a tentative D call TRBD1 (6 bases). CDR1 GTSNPN and CDR2 SVGIG come from the germline V gene (reference sequence). The length of the CDR3 is 15 residues. V gave up 0 bases and J gave up 3 bases, with 12 bases separating them. CDR3 protein: CAWSVQGPYNQPQHF. Here the CDR3 DNA reads TGTGCCTGGAGTGTACAGGGACCTTACAATCAGCCCCAGCATTTT.

The V gene is TRBV21-1, the J gene TRBJ2-2; the table's D call, TRBD2, was not checked against the DNA. TRBV21-1 is tagged as a pseudogene. The CDR3 sequence is 17 residues long. The CDR3 is CASSKGGLPTNTGELFF. CDR3 in DNA: TGTGCCAGCAGCAAAGGAGGCCTGCCTACGAACACCGGGGAGCTGTTTTTT.

The CDR3 DNA sequence: TGTGCCAGTAGTACCCGGAGCGGGGGGGCGACAGATACGCAGTATTTT. It specifies CASSTRSGGATDTQYF. This chain uses TRBV19 with TRBJ2-3, with 10 bases that match TRBD2. Germline V CDR1 and CDR2: LNHDA, SQIVND (reference sequence). The CDR3 contains 16 residues. V lost 4 bases to trimming and J lost 3 bases; unmatched junction nucleotides: 7.

The chain recombines TRBV13 with TRBJ1-5; TRBD1 aligns across 9 bases. This CDR3 is 16 amino acids long. With 4 bases clipped from V and 4 bases from J, the junction kept 8 bases outside the gene matches. CDR1 and CDR2 (germline): PRHDT, FYEKMQ (reference sequence). The CDR3 nucleotides are TGTGCCAGCAGCTCGAGAAGACAGGGGGTTAATCAGCCCCAGCATTTT. It codes for CASSSRRQGVNQPQHF.

V is TRBV14 and J is TRBJ1-4; D is unresolved. The CDR3 has 15 residues. The V gene lost 2 bases and the J gene lost 8 bases, with 15 bases spanning the gap. Germline CDR1 is SGHDN and CDR2 is FVKESK. CDR3 amino acids: CASSQRRASEEKLFF. The CDR3 nucleotides read TGTGCCAGCAGCCAAAGACGGGCTTCGGAAGAAAAACTGTTTTTT.

The chain employs TRBV5-1 and TRBJ2-2; TRBD1 might be the D (6 bases). V was shortened by 0 bases and J by 4 bases, with 10 bases between the two germline ends. The CDR3 totals 15 residues. Germline values: CDR1 SGHRS, CDR2 YFSETQ. The CDR3 DNA is TGCGCCAGCAGCTTGGTTGTCAGGGGCACCGGGGAGCTGTTTTTT. It yields the protein CASSLVVRGTGELFF.

The chain joins TRBV5-1 to TRBJ2-5; 12 bases map to TRBD1. The CDR3 spans 17 residues. V shed 5 bases, J shed 3 bases, and the junction held 11 bases outside the gene matches. The germline V gene encodes CDR1 SGHRS and CDR2 YFSETQ. The CDR3 protein is CASSFQWGTGGKETQYF. Written as DNA, the CDR3 is TGCGCCAGCAGTTTTCAATGGGGGACAGGGGGCAAAGAGACCCAGTACTTC.

CDR3 sequence: CASSGQGDLSETQYF. For the CDR3, the DNA is TGTGCCAGCAGCGGGCAGGGGGACCTATCAGAGACCCAGTACTTC. The V and J genes are TRBV7-9 and TRBJ2-5; the match to TRBD1 covers 7 bases. The CDR3 covers 15 residues. The V segment lost 5 bases and the J segment 4 bases; nucleotides outside the gene matches: 10. Germline values: CDR1 SEHNR, CDR2 FQNEAQ (reference sequence).

The chain combines TRBV7-3 with TRBJ2-2; perhaps TRBD2 as D (7 bases). CDR1 is SGHTA and CDR2 is FQGTGA in the germline V gene. V dropped 5 bases and J dropped 4 bases, with 17 bases sitting between them. This CDR3 is 16 amino acids long. The CDR3 protein is CASSPVGGGGTGELFF. The CDR3 DNA reads as TGTGCCAGCAGCCCGGTTGGCGGGGGCGGCACCGGGGAGCTGTTTTTT.

The chain combines TRBV13 with TRBJ2-6; a weak D match, TRBD1 (6 bases). Germline lookup yields CDR1 PRHDT and CDR2 FYEKMQ (reference sequence). The CDR3 is made up of 19 amino acids. V was clipped by 0 bases and J by 0 bases, with 15 bases between them. The CDR3 loop is CASSLGYGGVSSGANVLTF. The CDR3 DNA reads as TGTGCCAGCAGCTTAGGTTATGGGGGCGTATCCTCTGGGGCCAACGTCCTGACTTTC.

This clone appeared a single time. The V call is TRBV13, the J call TRBJ1-1; D is uncertain. The CDR3 has 12 residues. V lost 4 bases, J lost 6 bases, and 9 bases lay in between. The V gene's germline CDR1 is PRHDT and CDR2 FYEKMQ (reference sequence). CDR3 in amino acids: CASSSPTPEAFF. For the CDR3, the DNA is TGTGCCAGCAGCTCCCCCACCCCTGAAGCTTTCTTT.

The genes are TRBV9 and TRBJ2-7; perhaps D is TRBD1 or TRBD2 (5 bases each). The germline V and J ends were trimmed by 3 bases and 4 bases, with 11 bases remaining between them. Germline CDR1 SGDLS, CDR2 YYNGEE. This CDR3 has 13 amino acids. CDR3: CASSAWDGYEQYF. DNA for the CDR3: TGTGCCAGCAGCGCATGGGACGGATACGAGCAGTACTTC.

This chain connects TRBV7-3 to TRBJ2-3; D perhaps matches TRBD2 (5 bases). This CDR3 has 14 amino acids. The germline V and J ends were trimmed by 1 base and 4 bases, with 9 bases remaining between them. Germline V gene data show CDR1 as SGHTA and CDR2 as FQGTGA. As DNA, the CDR3 is TGTGCCAGCAGCTTAAGCACTAGATCAGATACGCAGTATTTT. This codes for CASSLSTRSDTQYF.

The table lists this clone with a few counts. This chain links TRBV6-5 with TRBJ1-6; D gene unclear. This CDR3 has 10 amino acids. Germline-derived CDR1 and CDR2 are MNHEY and SVGAGI. Trimming removed 7 bases from V and 10 bases from J, with 5 bases in between. CDR3 DNA: TGTGCCAGCAATCAATCACCCCTCCACTTT. Residues: CASNQSPLHF.

This rearrangement joins TRBV5-1 to TRBJ1-1; a possible D gene is TRBD1 (6 bases). This CDR3 has 16 residues. CDR1 SGHRS and CDR2 YFSETQ come from the germline V gene. V lost 3 bases to trimming and J lost 5 bases, with 20 bases between them. CDR3 region: CASSSDPNTGWTEAFF. CDR3 nucleotide sequence: TGCGCCAGCAGCTCCGACCCGAATACAGGGTGGACTGAAGCTTTCTTT.

The rearrangement links TRBV5-6 to TRBJ1-2; D may be TRBD1 (5 bases). The CDR3 spans 15 residues. CDR1 is SGHDT, CDR2 YYEEEE, per germline. Trimming removed 0 bases from V and 6 bases from J, with 15 bases in between. DNA for the CDR3: TGTGCCAGCAGCTTGGAAAAACAGGTCTGGCATGGCTACACCTTC. It translates to CASSLEKQVWHGYTF.

This chain connects TRBV15 to TRBJ2-5; 9 bases align to TRBD1. This CDR3 has 16 residues. Looked up from germline, CDR1 is LNHNV and CDR2 is YYDKDF (reference sequence). The trim removed 2 bases at V and 4 bases at J, leaving 8 bases unmatched. CDR3 in DNA: TGTGCCACCAGCAGAAATCAACAGGGGGCGGGAGAGACCCAGTACTTC. Translation gives CATSRNQQGAGETQYF.

This clone was found once. The J gene is TRBJ2-7, the V gene TRBV4-1; D is unresolved. The CDR3 runs to 14 residues. Germline lookup yields CDR1 MGHRA and CDR2 YSYEKL. V was cut by 5 bases and J by 3 bases, with 14 bases left in between. CDR3 nucleotide sequence: TGCGCCAGCAGCGACCAGGACCACTACTACGAGCAGTACTTC. Its protein product is CASSDQDHYYEQYF.

CDR3 residues: CASSQVGAPSYEQYF. CDR3 in DNA: TGCGCCAGCAGCCAAGTAGGGGCACCCTCCTACGAGCAGTACTTC. V usage is TRBV4-1 and J usage is TRBJ2-7, with D possibly TRBD1 on 5 matching bases. Germline CDR1 and CDR2: MGHRA and YSYEKL. This CDR3 has 15 amino acids. Trimming took off 1 base at V and 0 bases at J, with 10 bases between the two ends.

The genes are TRBV5-1 and TRBJ2-7; perhaps TRBD1 as D (6 bases). CDR1 and CDR2 from the germline V gene are SGHRS and YFSETQ. V was pared by 4 bases and J by 3 bases, with 14 bases between. The CDR3 has 14 residues. CDR3 in amino acids: CASSPEQGVYEQYF. The CDR3 nucleotides read TGCGCCAGCAGCCCCGAACAGGGCGTCTACGAGCAGTACTTC.